This T cell receptor beta chain was profiled in a study of blood T cell repertoires in COVID-19 (dated by TCRdb to 2018 to 2020). With regard to the full study: The collaborator samples originated in the United States, Italy and Spain and spanned the acute and convalescent phases of COVID-19. The prospective study material was composed of cDNA or gDNA derived from T cells, B-cell-depleted T cells, or PBMCs. Subjects who had been exposed to COVID-19, were actively infected with it, or had recovered from it provided the deeply sampled blood TCRbeta repertoires that made up the dataset. The repertoires were released in a freely available public database meant as a resource for research on the immune response to SARS-CoV-2. The samples were drawn from two sources: the first 160 participants of the ongoing ImmuneRACE study, and 1,000 to 1,500 subjects contributed by 6 global collaborators. A de-identified subject ID, COVID-19 status, age in years and sex were almost always included in the sample metadata. Where HLA class I and class II types were available, the types were taken from metadata supplied by the sample provider, not from assay-based typing. Summary of the overall study and its limitations: The amount of clinical and demographic metadata varied by source and participant and was provided uncurated.

TCRbeta CDR3 regions were amplified from genomic DNA by means of the immunoSEQ Assay, a bias-controlled multiplex PCR. In the paper's pipeline: The number of nucleated cells in each sample was estimated from the amplification of reference gene primers within the assay. Sequence reads were collapsed and filtered to measure the absolute abundance of every unique TCRbeta CDR3 rearrangement. For each sample, productive Simpson clonality was calculated as the square root of Simpson's diversity index over productive rearrangements. In its TCRdb copy, this immuneACCESS table keeps in-frame sequences only and misses some clones. Where compared with another copy, unresolved V genes explain less than half of these, and the others have no known cause. V and J calls and clone size are given by that table; D and trimming were obtained from the DNA. The sample table lists tens of thousands of clones, just over 85% of them with a count of one. The ten largest clones capture approximately 7% of the sample.

The collaborating institutions used their own protocols to collect whole blood in K2EDTA tubes. Collaborator samples were shipped for TCRbeta analysis as frozen whole blood, isolated PBMCs, or DNA extracted from either sample type. Turning to this clone: Its recognized antigen is unknown. The input lacks base qualities; no much larger clone sits a single base away.

Source material: peripheral blood. The receptor's source is a man in his forties or fifties with active COVID-19.

The bases are TGTGCTAGTGGTCGCGAAAGCAATCAGCCCCAGCATTTT. Its protein reads: CASGRESNQPQHF. This sequence uses TRBV12-5 and TRBJ1-5, with no D gene named confidently. Deletion took 5 bases off V and 1 base off J, with a span of 6 bases between the germline ends. From cysteine to phenylalanine, the CDR3 is 13 amino acids long. Of the read, only the CDR3 DNA is kept; its 39 bases are in frame from base 1. Reading the germline V gene gives CDR1 LGHNT and CDR2 FRNRAP.